This T cell receptor (beta chain) is drawn from a study of PD-L1 blockade in urothelial cancer. Study-wide background: The patients' atezolizumab therapy, 1,200 mg intravenously every 3 weeks, started around 2014. Researchers found blood samples held a median of roughly 140,000 T cells.

Time point meaning: peripheral blood 6 weeks after treatment start. Produced via immunoSEQ multiplex PCR; TCRdb's table is partial and in-frame only. The data hold more than 90,000 clones, with more than 85% observed a single time. This clone was seen only once. This TCR came from a man in his fifties or sixties with urothelial cancer. The specimen was PBMCs, collected around atezolizumab (anti-PD-L1) treatment.

CDR3 bases: TGTGCCAGCAGTTGGGGACAGGGGGGGGCCAACGTCCTGACTTTC. It codes for CASSWGQGGANVLTF. The rearrangement links TRBV6-6 to TRBJ2-6; 10 nucleotides match TRBD1. The germline CDR1 and CDR2 sequences are MNHNY and SVGAGI (reference sequence). The length of the CDR3 is 15 residues. V lost 4 bases to trimming and J lost 4 bases; unmatched junction nucleotides: 1.